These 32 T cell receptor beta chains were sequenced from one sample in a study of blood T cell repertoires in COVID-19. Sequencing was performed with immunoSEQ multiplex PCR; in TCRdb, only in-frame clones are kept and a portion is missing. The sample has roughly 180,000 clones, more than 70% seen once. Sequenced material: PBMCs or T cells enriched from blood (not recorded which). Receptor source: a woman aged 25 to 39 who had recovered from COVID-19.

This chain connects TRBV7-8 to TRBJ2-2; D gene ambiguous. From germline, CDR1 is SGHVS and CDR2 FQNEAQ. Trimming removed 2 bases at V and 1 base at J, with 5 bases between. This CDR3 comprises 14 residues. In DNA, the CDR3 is TGTGCCAGCAGCTTACTAAGGAACACCGGGGAGCTGTTTTTT. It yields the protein CASSLLRNTGELFF.

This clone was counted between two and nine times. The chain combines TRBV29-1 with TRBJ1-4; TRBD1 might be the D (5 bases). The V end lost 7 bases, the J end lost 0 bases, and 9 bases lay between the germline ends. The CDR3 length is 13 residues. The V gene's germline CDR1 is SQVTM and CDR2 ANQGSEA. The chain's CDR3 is CSGQHTTNEKLFF. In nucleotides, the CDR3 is TGCAGCGGACAGCATACAACTAATGAAAAACTGTTTTTT. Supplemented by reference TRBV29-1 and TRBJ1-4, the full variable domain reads SAVISQKPSRDICQRGTSLTIQCQVDSQVTMMFWYRQQPGQSLTLIATANQGSEATYESGFVIDKFPISRPNLTFSTLTVSNMSPEDSSIYLCSGQHTTNEKLFFGSGTQLSVL.

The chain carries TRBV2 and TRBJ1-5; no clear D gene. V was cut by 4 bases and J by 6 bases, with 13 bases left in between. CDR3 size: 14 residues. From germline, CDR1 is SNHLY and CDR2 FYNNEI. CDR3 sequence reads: CASSVGREGQPQHF. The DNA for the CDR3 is TGTGCCAGCAGTGTGGGGAGGGAAGGTCAGCCCCAGCATTTT.

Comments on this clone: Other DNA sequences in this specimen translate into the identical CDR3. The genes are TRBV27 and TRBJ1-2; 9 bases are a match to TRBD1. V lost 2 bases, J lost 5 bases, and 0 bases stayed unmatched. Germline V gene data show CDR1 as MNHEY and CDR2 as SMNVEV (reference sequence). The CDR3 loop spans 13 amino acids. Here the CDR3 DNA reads TGTGCCAGCAGTTTAGGGACAGGGTATGGCTACACCTTC. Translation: CASSLGTGYGYTF.

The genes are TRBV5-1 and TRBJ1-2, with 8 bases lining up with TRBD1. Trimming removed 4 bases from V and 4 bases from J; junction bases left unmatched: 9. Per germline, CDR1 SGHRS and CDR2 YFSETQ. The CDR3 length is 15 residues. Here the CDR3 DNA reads TGCGCCAGCAGCCCGGGACAGGCTCAACTCTATGGCTACACCTTC. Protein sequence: CASSPGQAQLYGYTF. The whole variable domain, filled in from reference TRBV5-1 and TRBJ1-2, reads KAGVTQTPRYLIKTRGQQVTLSCSPISGHRSVSWYQQTPGQGLQFLFEYFSETQRNKGNFPGRFSGRQFSNSRSEMNVSTLELGDSALYLCASSPGQAQLYGYTFGSGTRLTVV.

In DNA, the CDR3 is TGTGCCAGTAGTATTTTGTCAGGGAGCAATCAGCCCCAGCATTTT. This encodes CASSILSGSNQPQHF. The chain carries TRBV19 and TRBJ1-5, with D maybe TRBD1 (5 bases). The CDR3 is 15 amino acids. Germline values: CDR1 LNHDA, CDR2 SQIVND (reference sequence). Trimming left V 3 bases short and J 1 base short, with 10 bases between.

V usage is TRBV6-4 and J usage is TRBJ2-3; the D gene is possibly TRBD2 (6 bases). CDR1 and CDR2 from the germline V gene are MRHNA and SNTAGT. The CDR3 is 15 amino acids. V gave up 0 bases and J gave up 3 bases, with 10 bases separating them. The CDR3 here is CASSDSNLATDTQYF. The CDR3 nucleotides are TGTGCCAGCAGTGACTCTAACCTAGCGACAGATACGCAGTATTTT.

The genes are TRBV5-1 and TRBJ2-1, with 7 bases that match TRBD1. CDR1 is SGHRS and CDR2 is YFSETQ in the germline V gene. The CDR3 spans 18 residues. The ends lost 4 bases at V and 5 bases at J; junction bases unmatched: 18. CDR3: CASSGLLQGTAINNEQFF. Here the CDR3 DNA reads TGCGCCAGCAGCGGGTTGCTTCAAGGGACAGCGATTAACAATGAGCAGTTCTTC. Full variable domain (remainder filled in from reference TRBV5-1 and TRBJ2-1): KAGVTQTPRYLIKTRGQQVTLSCSPISGHRSVSWYQQTPGQGLQFLFEYFSETQRNKGNFPGRFSGRQFSNSRSEMNVSTLELGDSALYLCASSGLLQGTAINNEQFFGPGTRLTVL.

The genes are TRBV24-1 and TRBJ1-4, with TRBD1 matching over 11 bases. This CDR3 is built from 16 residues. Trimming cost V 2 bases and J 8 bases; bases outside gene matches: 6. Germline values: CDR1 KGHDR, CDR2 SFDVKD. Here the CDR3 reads CATSDWGTGGREKLFF. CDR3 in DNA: TGTGCCACCAGTGATTGGGGGACAGGGGGACGAGAAAAACTGTTTTTT.

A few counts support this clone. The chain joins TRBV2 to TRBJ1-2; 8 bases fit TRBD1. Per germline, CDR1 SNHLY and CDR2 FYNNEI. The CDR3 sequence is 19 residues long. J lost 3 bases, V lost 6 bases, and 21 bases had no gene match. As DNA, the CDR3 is TGTGCCAGCAGGCCCCCGGGACAGGCTAAAAGAGGGGAGCACTATGGCTACACCTTC. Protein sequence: CASRPPGQAKRGEHYGYTF.

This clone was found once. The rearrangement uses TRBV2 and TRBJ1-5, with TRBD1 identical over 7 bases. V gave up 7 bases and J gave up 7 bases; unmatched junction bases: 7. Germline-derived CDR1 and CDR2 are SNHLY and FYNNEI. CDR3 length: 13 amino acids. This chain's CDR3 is CASNDRVEQPQHF. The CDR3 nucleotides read TGTGCCAGCAACGACAGGGTTGAGCAGCCCCAGCATTTT.

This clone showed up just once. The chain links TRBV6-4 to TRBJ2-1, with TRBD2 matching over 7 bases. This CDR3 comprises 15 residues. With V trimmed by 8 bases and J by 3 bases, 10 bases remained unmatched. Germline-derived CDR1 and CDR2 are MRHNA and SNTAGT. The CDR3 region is CASGREASGYNEQFF. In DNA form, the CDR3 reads TGTGCCAGCGGACGGGAAGCTAGCGGCTACAATGAGCAGTTCTTC.

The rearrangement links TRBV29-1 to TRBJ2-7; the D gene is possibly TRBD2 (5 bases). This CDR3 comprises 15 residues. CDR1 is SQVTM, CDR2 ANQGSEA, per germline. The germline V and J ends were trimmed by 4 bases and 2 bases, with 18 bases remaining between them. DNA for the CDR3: TGCAGCGTTGTTTCGCGGGCCCTAGGAGCCTACGAGCAGTACTTC. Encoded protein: CSVVSRALGAYEQYF.

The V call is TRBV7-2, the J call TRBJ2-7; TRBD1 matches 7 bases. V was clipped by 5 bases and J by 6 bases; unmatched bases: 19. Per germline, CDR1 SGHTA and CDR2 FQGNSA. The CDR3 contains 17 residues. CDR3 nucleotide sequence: TGTGCCAGCAGCCCACCATTCAGACAGGGTATAACCTCCGAGCAGTACTTC. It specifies CASSPPFRQGITSEQYF.

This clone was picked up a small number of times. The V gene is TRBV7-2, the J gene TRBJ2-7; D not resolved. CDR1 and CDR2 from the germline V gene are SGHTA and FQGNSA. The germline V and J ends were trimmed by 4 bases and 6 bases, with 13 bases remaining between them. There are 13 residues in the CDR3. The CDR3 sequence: CASSSLAVSEQYF. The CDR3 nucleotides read TGTGCCAGCAGCTCCCTTGCGGTGTCCGAGCAGTACTTC.

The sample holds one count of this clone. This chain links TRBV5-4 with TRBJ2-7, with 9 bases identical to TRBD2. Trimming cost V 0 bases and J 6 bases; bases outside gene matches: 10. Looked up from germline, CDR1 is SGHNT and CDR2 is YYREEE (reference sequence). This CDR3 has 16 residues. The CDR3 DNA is TGTGCCAGCAGCTTGGCGGCGGGAGGGCCCTTTGTCGAGCAGTACTTC. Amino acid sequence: CASSLAAGGPFVEQYF.

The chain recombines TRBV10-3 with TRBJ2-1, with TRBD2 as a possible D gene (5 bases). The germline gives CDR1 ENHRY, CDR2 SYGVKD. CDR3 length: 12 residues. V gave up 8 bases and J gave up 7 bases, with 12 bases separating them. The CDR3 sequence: CAISGPGNEQFF. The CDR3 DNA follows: TGTGCCATCTCGGGCCCGGGGAATGAGCAGTTCTTC.

The CDR3 region has the DNA TGTGCCAGCAGTGATTCAGGGGGCTACTACGAGCAGTACTTC. It encodes CASSDSGGYYEQYF. The V gene is TRBV6-1, the J gene TRBJ2-7; TRBD1 agrees at 8 bases. The CDR3 consists of 14 residues. J was trimmed by 3 bases and V by 3 bases; bases with no gene match: 4. The germline gives CDR1 MNHNS, CDR2 SASEGT.

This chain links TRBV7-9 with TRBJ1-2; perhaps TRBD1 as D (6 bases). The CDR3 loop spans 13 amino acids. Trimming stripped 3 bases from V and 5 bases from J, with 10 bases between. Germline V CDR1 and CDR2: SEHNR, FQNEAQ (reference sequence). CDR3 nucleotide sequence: TGTGCCAGCAGCTTTGACCAGGGGTATGGCTACACCTTC. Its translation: CASSFDQGYGYTF.

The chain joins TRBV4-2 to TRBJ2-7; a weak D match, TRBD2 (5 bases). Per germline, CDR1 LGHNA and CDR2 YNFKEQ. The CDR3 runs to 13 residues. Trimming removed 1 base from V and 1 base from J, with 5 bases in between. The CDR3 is CASSQGGSYEQYF. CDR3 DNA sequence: TGTGCCAGCAGCCAAGGCGGGTCCTACGAGCAGTACTTC.

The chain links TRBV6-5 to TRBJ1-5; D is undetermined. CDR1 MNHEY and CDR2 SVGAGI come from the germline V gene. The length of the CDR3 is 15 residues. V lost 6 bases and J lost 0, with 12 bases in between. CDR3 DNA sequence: TGTGCCAGCAGCTCTATCTTGTATAGCAATCAGCCCCAGCATTTT. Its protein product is CASSSILYSNQPQHF.

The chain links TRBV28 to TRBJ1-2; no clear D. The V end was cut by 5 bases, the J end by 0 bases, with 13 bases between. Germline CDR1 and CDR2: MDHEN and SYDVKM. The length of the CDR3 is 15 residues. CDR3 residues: CASSITGEANYGYTF. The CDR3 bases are TGTGCCAGCAGTATCACCGGGGAAGCTAACTATGGCTACACCTTC.

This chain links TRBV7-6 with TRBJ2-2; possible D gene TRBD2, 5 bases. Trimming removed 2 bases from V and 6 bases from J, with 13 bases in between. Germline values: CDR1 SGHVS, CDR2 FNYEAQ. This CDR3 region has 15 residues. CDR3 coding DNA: TGTGCCAGCAGCTTACTACTCCGGGGTCCCGGGGAGCTGTTTTTT. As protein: CASSLLLRGPGELFF.

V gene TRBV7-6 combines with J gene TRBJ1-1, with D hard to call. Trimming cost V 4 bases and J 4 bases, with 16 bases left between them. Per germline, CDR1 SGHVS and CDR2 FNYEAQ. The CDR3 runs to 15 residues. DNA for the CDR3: TGTGCCAGCAGCTCCTCAAACGGGCGGGGCACTGAAGCTTTCTTT. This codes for CASSSSNGRGTEAFF.

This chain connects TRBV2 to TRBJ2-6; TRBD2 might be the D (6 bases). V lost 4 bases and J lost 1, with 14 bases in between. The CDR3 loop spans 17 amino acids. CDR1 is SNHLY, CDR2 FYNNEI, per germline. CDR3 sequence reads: CASSGWRVASGANVLTF. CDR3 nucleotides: TGTGCCAGCAGTGGTTGGAGGGTCGCGTCTGGGGCCAACGTCCTGACTTTC.

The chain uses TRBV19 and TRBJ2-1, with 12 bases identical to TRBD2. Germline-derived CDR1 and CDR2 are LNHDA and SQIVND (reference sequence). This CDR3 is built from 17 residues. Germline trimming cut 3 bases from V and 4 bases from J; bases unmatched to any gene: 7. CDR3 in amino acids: CASSIPLAGGPYNEQFF. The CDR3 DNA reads TGTGCCAGTAGTATTCCCCTAGCGGGAGGGCCGTACAATGAGCAGTTCTTC.

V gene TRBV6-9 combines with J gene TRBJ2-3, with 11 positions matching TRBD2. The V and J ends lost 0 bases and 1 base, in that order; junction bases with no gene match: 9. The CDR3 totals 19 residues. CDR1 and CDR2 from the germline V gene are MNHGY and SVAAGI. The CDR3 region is CASSYSILAGGPCTDTQYF. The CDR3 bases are TGTGCCAGCAGTTATTCTATCCTAGCGGGAGGACCCTGCACAGATACGCAGTATTTT.

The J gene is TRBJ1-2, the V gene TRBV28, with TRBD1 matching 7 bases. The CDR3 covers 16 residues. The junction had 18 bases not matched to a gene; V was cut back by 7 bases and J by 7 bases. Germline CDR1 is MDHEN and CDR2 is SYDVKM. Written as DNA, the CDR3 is TGTGCCAGCATTCCCCAGTCACTAACAGGGGCACGTGGCTACACCTTC. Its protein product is CASIPQSLTGARGYTF.

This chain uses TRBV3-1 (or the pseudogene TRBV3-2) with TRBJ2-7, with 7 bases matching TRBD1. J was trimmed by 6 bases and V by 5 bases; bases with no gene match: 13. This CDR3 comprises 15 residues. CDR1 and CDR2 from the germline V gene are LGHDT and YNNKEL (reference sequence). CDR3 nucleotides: TGTGCCAGCAGCTCAAGAGAGGGGGCTACCTCCGAGCAGTACTTC. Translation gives CASSSREGATSEQYF.

CDR3 nucleotide sequence: TGTGCCTGGGACAGGGGTTCTTTCGGCCATGGCTACACCTTC. Amino acid sequence: CAWDRGSFGHGYTF. The chain uses TRBV30 and TRBJ1-2; 8 positions match TRBD1. The CDR3 sequence is 14 residues long. V lost 5 bases to trimming and J lost 6 bases; unmatched junction nucleotides: 11. The germline V gene encodes CDR1 GTSNPN and CDR2 SVGIG (reference sequence).

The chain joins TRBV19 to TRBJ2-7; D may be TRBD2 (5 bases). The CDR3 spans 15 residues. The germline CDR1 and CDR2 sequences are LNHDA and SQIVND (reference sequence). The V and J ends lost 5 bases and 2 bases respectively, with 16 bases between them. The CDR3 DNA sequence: TGTGCCAGTAGTGTCTCAGCGGTATGGCCCTACGAGCAGTACTTC. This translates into CASSVSAVWPYEQYF. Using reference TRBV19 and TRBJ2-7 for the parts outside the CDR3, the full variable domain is DGGITQSPKYLFRKEGQNVTLSCEQNLNHDAMYWYRQDPGQGLRLIYYSQIVNDFQKGDIAEGYSVSREKKESFPLTVTSAQKNPTAFYLCASSVSAVWPYEQYFGPGTRLTVT.

CDR3 region: CAWSIWNQGGNTIYF. The CDR3, as DNA: TGTGCCTGGAGCATTTGGAACCAGGGAGGAAACACCATATATTTT. The genes are TRBV30 and TRBJ1-3; D perhaps matches TRBD1 (5 bases). The V end lost 3 bases, the J end lost 4 bases, and 16 bases lay between the germline ends. The CDR3 is made up of 15 amino acids. Germline CDR1 and CDR2: GTSNPN and SVGIG (reference sequence).